The T cell receptor (beta chain) described here comes from a study of blood T cell repertoires in COVID-19. The wider study: Sample material is recorded as cDNA or gDNA derived from T cells, B-cell-depleted T cells, or PBMCs.

As processed by the authors: Estimated nucleated cell counts came from reference gene primer amplification. The table came from immunoSEQ multiplex PCR; TCRdb's copy has only in-frame clones and leaves some out. V and J calls and clone size come straight from that table; D and trimming were deduced from the DNA. The sample yields about 120,000 clones, roughly 87% seen once. V gave up 5 bases and J gave up 3 bases; unmatched junction bases: 11. Germline V gene lookup returns CDR1 SEHNR and CDR2 FQNEAQ (reference sequence). This CDR3 spans 16 amino acids. This TCR was recovered from a woman aged 80 or over with acute or convalescent COVID-19. The sequenced material came from peripheral blood. The chain has TRBV7-9 and TRBJ2-7, with TRBD1 matching 9 bases. The DNA for the CDR3 is TGTGCCAGCAGCGTAACCCCCGGGACAGGGCTCTACGAGCAGTACTTC. This encodes CASSVTPGTGLYEQYF.